A few counts support the clone carrying this T cell receptor beta chain. Its antigen remains unidentified. This specimen comes from a study of identical twins. General study findings and limits: Cord blood beta clonotypes that were abundant carried fewer insertions, and memory repertoires showed no such trend.

TCRdb independently ran MiXCR on the 5' RACE reads; one entry per CDR3 protein. The sample holds 450,000 or so distinct CDR3 sequences, approximately 24% seen once. The CDR3 loop spans 13 amino acids. Germline CDR1 and CDR2: DFQATT and SNEGSKA (reference sequence). The ends were cut back, 0 bases at V and 0 bases at J, with 5 bases in the middle. The sample was also linked to a second study, of T cells expressing NK-cell markers.

The sequence was collected from a young woman in good health. This chain links TRBV20-1 with TRBJ1-1; D is undetermined. Sequences were obtained from CD4+ T cells sorted from blood. Here the CDR3 reads CSAREDLNTEAFF. CDR3 DNA: TGCAGTGCTAGAGAAGACCTGAACACTGAAGCTTTCTTT.